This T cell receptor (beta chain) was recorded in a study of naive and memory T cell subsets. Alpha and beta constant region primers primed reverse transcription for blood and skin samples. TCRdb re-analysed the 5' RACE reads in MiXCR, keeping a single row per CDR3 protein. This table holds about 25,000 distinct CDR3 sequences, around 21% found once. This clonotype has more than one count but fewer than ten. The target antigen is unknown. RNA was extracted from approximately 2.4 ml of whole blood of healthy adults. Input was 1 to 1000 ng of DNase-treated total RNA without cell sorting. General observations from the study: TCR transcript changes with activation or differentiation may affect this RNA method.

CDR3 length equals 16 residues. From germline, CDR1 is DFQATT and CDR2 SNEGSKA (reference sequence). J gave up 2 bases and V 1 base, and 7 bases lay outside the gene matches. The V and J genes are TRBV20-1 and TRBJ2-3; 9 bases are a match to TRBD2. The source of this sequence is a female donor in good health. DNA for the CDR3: TGCAGTGCTAGAGTGGGTAGCGGGGGACCCACAGATACGCAGTATTTT. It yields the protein CSARVGSGGPTDTQYF.